These 32 T cell receptor beta chains were sequenced from one sample in a study of tissue T cells after allogeneic stem cell transplantation. Sequencing was performed with immunoSEQ multiplex PCR; in TCRdb, only in-frame clones are kept and a portion is missing. The sample comprises thousands of clones, roughly a third of which are singletons, and around 6.5% rests with the top ten. Time point noted: mouse harvest day 14 after allogeneic transplant. Each mouse received 10^7 T-cell-depleted marrow cells plus 10^6 splenic CD5+ T cells by tail vein. Sequenced sample: skin. All receptors come from a female BALB/c mouse given C57BL/6 T cells with graft-versus-host disease after an allogeneic hematopoietic cell transplant.

By share, this clone counts as medium-sized. Genes and germline come from the mouse. The CDR3 extends 1 residue past the end of the read, so its final part is completed from the germline J gene. In the same sample, other DNA sequences code for this CDR3. This rearrangement joins TRBV26 to TRBJ1-4; no clear D gene. The germline V gene encodes CDR1 KGHPV and CDR2 FQNQEV (reference sequence). V was pared by 3 bases and J by 0 bases, with 5 bases between. The CDR3 is 14 amino acids. Incomplete CDR3 DNA: TGTGCCAGCAGTCTTGGGGTTTCCAACGAAAGATTATTT. It is translated as CASSLGVSNERLF. The whole CDR3 is CASSLGVSNERLFF. Full variable domain (remainder filled in from reference TRBV26 and TRBJ1-4): NSKVIQTPRYLVKGQGQKAKMRCIPEKGHPVVFWYQQNKNNEFKFLINFQNQEVLQQIDMTEKRFSAECPSNSPCSLEIQSSEAGDSALYLCASSLGVSNERLFFGHGTKLSVL.

Concerning this clone itself: Gene names refer to mouse genes. The CDR3 goes on 1 residue after the read ends, and that part is filled in from the germline J gene. V gene TRBV1 combines with J gene TRBJ1-4; D gene ambiguous. Deletions cut 0 bases from V and 0 bases from J, with 5 bases between. This CDR3 comprises 15 residues. Germline lookup yields CDR1 NSQYPW and CDR2 LRSPGD (reference sequence). The CDR3 is CTCSADSVSNERLFF. Incomplete CDR3 DNA: TGCACCTGCAGTGCAGATTCAGTTTCCAACGAAAGATTATTT. Supplemented by reference TRBV1 and TRBJ1-4, the full variable domain reads VTLLEQNPRWRLVPRGQAVNLRCILKNSQYPWMSWYQQDLQKQLQWLFTLRSPGDKEVKSLPGADYLATRVTDTELRLQVANMSQGRTLYCTCSADSVSNERLFFGHGTKLSVL.

This clone was seen more than once but under ten times. Genes here carry mouse names. Read coverage stops 1 residue before the CDR3 terminus; the germline J gene supplies the remainder. The V gene is TRBV26, the J gene TRBJ1-4; D is possibly TRBD1 (5 bases). CDR3 length: 14 amino acids. The V gene's germline CDR1 is KGHPV and CDR2 FQNQEV (reference sequence). The V end lost 6 bases, the J end lost 0 bases, and 8 bases lay between the germline ends. Here the CDR3 reads CASSSGVSNERLFF. The CDR3 DNA, read in part, is TGTGCCAGCAGCTCGGGGGTTTCCAACGAAAGATTATTT.

This clone came up a few times. Gene names denote mouse genes. The read stops 1 residue short of the end of the CDR3; the missing end is completed from the germline J gene. The rearrangement uses TRBV16 and TRBJ2-1; 9 nucleotides align to TRBD2. CDR1 is SGHSA and CDR2 is FRNQAP in the germline V gene. Trimming took 5 bases from V and 6 from J; bases not matched to a gene: 5. This CDR3 has 14 amino acids. CDR3 DNA (partial): TGTGCAAGCAGCCCCTGGGGGGGAGGTGCTGAGCAGTTC. The encoded protein is CASSPWGGGAEQF. The whole CDR3 protein reads CASSPWGGGAEQFF. Full variable domain (outside the CDR3, taken from reference TRBV16 and TRBJ2-1): NAGVIQTPRHKVTGKGQEATLWCEPISGHSAVFWYRQTIVQGLEFLTYFRNQAPIDDSGMPKERFSAQMPNQSHSTLKIQSTQPQDSAVYLCASSPWGGGAEQFFGPGTRLTVL.

Note on this clone: Gene and germline names: mouse. The read stops 1 residue short of the end of the CDR3; the missing end is completed from the germline J gene. The chain joins TRBV26 to TRBJ2-3; tentative D call: TRBD1 (6 bases). CDR3 size: 13 residues. Germline V gene lookup returns CDR1 KGHPV and CDR2 FQNQEV (reference sequence). Trimming stripped 4 bases from V and 2 bases from J, with 7 bases between. The DNA read from the CDR3 is TGTGCCAGCAGTCGGGACAATGCAGAAACGCTGTAT. It encodes CASSRDNAETLY. The whole CDR3 is CASSRDNAETLYF.

Turning to this clone: Gene names are the mouse ones. The read ends 1 residue before the CDR3 terminus; that terminus is restored from the germline J gene. The rearrangement joins TRBV23 to TRBJ2-5. The CDR3 covers 13 residues. Germline CDR1 and CDR2: KGHTA and FQNQQP. Incomplete CDR3 DNA: TGCTCCAGCAGTCGGGGGATCCAAGACACCCAGTAC. Amino acids: CSSSRGIQDTQY. The CDR3 reads in full as CSSSRGIQDTQYF.

A word on this clone: The gene names given are mouse names. The missing CDR3 end, 1 residue past where the read stops, is filled in from the germline J gene. The chain combines TRBV23 with TRBJ2-3. The CDR3 contains 15 residues. CDR1 KGHTA and CDR2 FQNQQP come from the germline V gene. Here the CDR3 reads CSSSSRGSSAETLYF. Incomplete CDR3 DNA: TGCTCCAGCAGTTCCCGGGGCTCTAGTGCAGAAACGCTGTAT.

There are a few counts of this clone. The gene symbols are mouse symbols. Sequencing ends 1 residue short of the CDR3 end; the germline J gene provides the rest. The rearrangement links TRBV26 to TRBJ2-7; TRBD2 matches at 9 bases. Trimming cost V 2 bases and J 4 bases; bases outside gene matches: 0. Per the germline V gene, CDR1 is KGHPV and CDR2 is FQNQEV (reference sequence). This CDR3 spans 13 amino acids. The CDR3 DNA, read in part, is TGTGCCAGCAGTCTGCTGGGGGGGTATGAACAGTAC. This codes for CASSLLGGYEQY. The whole CDR3 sequence reads CASSLLGGYEQYF.

With respect to this clone: Mouse names are used for the genes. The read halts 1 residue ahead of the CDR3 end, with the missing end drawn from the germline J gene. The V and J genes are TRBV3 and TRBJ2-1, with D possibly matching TRBD2 (6 bases). Germline loops: CDR1 SNHLY, CDR2 FYNGKV (reference sequence). The CDR3 has 14 residues. V was shortened by 5 bases and J by 3 bases, with 11 bases between the two germline ends. The CDR3 loop is CASSPLLGYAEQFF. Partial CDR3 DNA: TGTGCCAGCAGCCCTTTACTGGGCTATGCTGAGCAGTTC.

Sample share makes this clone large (0.1 to 1%). Gene names and germline match the mouse. The missing CDR3 end, 1 residue past where the read stops, is filled in from the germline J gene. The chain carries TRBV31 and TRBJ2-7; 7 nucleotides align to TRBD1. The CDR3 has 12 amino acids. Unmatched junction bases numbered 4, after V lost 1 base and J lost 7 bases. Germline loops: CDR1 GKSSPN, CDR2 SITVG. The CDR3 sequence: CAWSPTGLEQYF. CDR3 bases read: TGTGCCTGGAGTCCGACAGGGCTGGAACAGTAC.

Of note for this clone: Gene and germline names: mouse. The read comes to an end 1 residue before the CDR3 does, leaving the germline J gene to fill in the end. The rearrangement uses TRBV1 and TRBJ2-5, with D uncertain. This CDR3 region has 12 residues. From germline, CDR1 is NSQYPW and CDR2 LRSPGD (reference sequence). V lost 0 bases, J lost 6 bases, and 4 bases lay in between. The CDR3 bases that were read are TGCACCTGCAGTGCAGATAGGGACACCCAGTAC. It codes for CTCSADRDTQY. The full CDR3 sequence reads CTCSADRDTQYF.

As to this clone: The junction differs from germline at one of its ends, possibly a read error. Gene names and germline refer to mouse. The read finishes 1 residue shy of the CDR3 end, and the germline J gene is used to complete it. V and J are TRBV14 and TRBJ2-2, with TRBD2 identical over 7 bases. Germline values: CDR1 SGHDT, CDR2 FRDEAV. The CDR3 spans 12 residues. Here the CDR3 reads CVTGANTGQLYF. Partial CDR3 DNA: TGCGTTACTGGGGCAAACACCGGGCAGCTCTAC.

About this clone itself: Gene names and germline match the mouse. The read finishes 1 residue shy of the CDR3 end, and the germline J gene is used to complete it. The rearrangement joins TRBV15 to TRBJ2-1; 7 bases match TRBD1. The length of the CDR3 is 14 residues. CDR1 and CDR2 from the germline V gene are SGHND and FRSKSL. Losses at the gene ends were 3 bases for V and 6 bases for J; bases not matched to a gene: 5. The covered CDR3 bases are TGTGCCAGCAGTTTTCAGGGGGAGGCTGCTGAGCAGTTC. This gives the protein CASSFQGEAAEQF. The CDR3 as a whole reads CASSFQGEAAEQFF.

Worth noting for this clone: The genes and germline here are from mouse. The read comes to an end 1 residue before the CDR3 does, leaving the germline J gene to fill in the end. The chain joins TRBV1 to TRBJ1-1; TRBD1 aligns across 9 bases. The CDR3 contains 15 residues. After removal of 1 base from V and 4 bases from J, the junction contained 4 bases not matched to a gene. The germline V gene encodes CDR1 NSQYPW and CDR2 LRSPGD (reference sequence). CDR3 amino acids: CTCSAAGTGTTEVFF. Incomplete CDR3 DNA: TGCACCTGCAGTGCAGCCGGGACAGGGACCACAGAAGTCTTC.

With regard to this clone: Mouse germline and gene names are used. The CDR3 end falls 1 residue outside the read, so it is completed with the germline J gene. This chain connects TRBV26 to TRBJ1-2, with 9 bases lining up with TRBD1. CDR3 length equals 14 residues. Per germline, CDR1 KGHPV and CDR2 FQNQEV (reference sequence). V shed 6 bases and J 1 base; nucleotides not matched to a gene: 3. Partial CDR3 DNA: TGTGCCAGCAGCCGGGACAGGGAAAACTCCGACTACACC. Its translation is CASSRDRENSDYT. The full CDR3 protein reads CASSRDRENSDYTF.

Regarding this clone: Gene names and germline match the mouse. The CDR3 extends 1 residue past the end of the read, so its final part is completed from the germline J gene. The J gene is TRBJ2-7, the V gene TRBV26; 8 bases match TRBD1. This CDR3 spans 14 amino acids. Trimming took 1 base from V and 5 from J; bases not matched to a gene: 4. The V gene's germline CDR1 is KGHPV and CDR2 FQNQEV (reference sequence). Partial CDR3 DNA: TGTGCCAGCAGTCTGTTGACAGGGGAGAATGAACAGTAC. Translated, it gives CASSLLTGENEQY. The whole CDR3 reads CASSLLTGENEQYF. The full variable domain, its missing parts supplied by reference TRBV26 and TRBJ2-7, is NSKVIQTPRYLVKGQGQKAKMRCIPEKGHPVVFWYQQNKNNEFKFLINFQNQEVLQQIDMTEKRFSAECPSNSPCSLEIQSSEAGDSALYLCASSLLTGENEQYFGPGTRLTVL.

In regard to this clone: All gene names here are mouse names. The read comes to an end 1 residue before the CDR3 does, leaving the germline J gene to fill in the end. The gene calls are TRBV3 and TRBJ2-2, with D unresolved. Germline V gene sequence: CDR1 SNHLY, CDR2 FYNGKV (reference sequence). V was trimmed by 3 bases and J by 5 bases, leaving 1 base between them. The CDR3 is made up of 11 amino acids. CDR3 DNA (partial): TGTGCCAGCAGCTTTACCGGGCAGCTCTAC. Encoded protein: CASSFTGQLY. The whole CDR3 sequence is CASSFTGQLYF. Based on the CDR3 plus reference TRBV3 and TRBJ2-2, the full variable domain is GPKVLQIPSHQIIDMGQMVTLNCDPVSNHLYFYWYKQILGQQMEFLVNFYNGKVMEKSKLFKDQFSVERPDGSYFTLKIQPTALEDSAVYFCASSFTGQLYFGEGSKLTVL.

Of note for this clone: Mouse gene names and germline throughout. The CDR3 end is not reached by the read, which stops 1 residue before it; the germline J gene fills it in. J is TRBJ2-5 and V is TRBV13-3, with 8 bases identical to TRBD2. The length of the CDR3 is 13 residues. The trim removed 5 bases at V and 6 bases at J, leaving 5 bases unmatched. Germline lookup yields CDR1 NNHDY and CDR2 SYVADS. CDR3 DNA, as far as it was read: TGTGCCAGCAGCCGCTGGGGGGAGGACACCCAGTAC. Translating gives CASSRWGEDTQY. The entire CDR3 reads CASSRWGEDTQYF.

Concerning this clone: Gene names follow the mouse nomenclature. The read falls 1 residue short of the CDR3 end, and the missing part is taken from the germline J gene. This rearrangement joins TRBV3 to TRBJ1-1, with TRBD1 as a possible D gene (5 bases). This CDR3 is 14 amino acids long. Trimming stripped 0 bases from V and 0 bases from J, with 5 bases between. Per the germline V gene, CDR1 is SNHLY and CDR2 is FYNGKV (reference sequence). CDR3 residues: CASSLAGENTEVFF. The covered CDR3 bases are TGTGCCAGCAGCTTAGCAGGGGAGAACACAGAAGTCTTC.

To note about this clone: Mouse gene names and germline throughout. Read data end 1 residue before the CDR3 end; the end is taken from the germline J gene. The rearrangement uses TRBV15 and TRBJ1-1, with a weak D call TRBD1 (6 bases). Germline CDR1 reads SGHND; CDR2 reads FRSKSL. V was pared by 6 bases and J by 4 bases, with 9 bases between. This CDR3 has 12 amino acids. The CDR3 here is CASSQGSTEVFF. Partial CDR3 DNA: TGTGCCAGCAGCCAGGGGTCCACAGAAGTCTTC.

This clone was detected only once. The gene symbols are mouse symbols. The CDR3 end falls 1 residue outside the read, so it is completed with the germline J gene. This chain joins TRBV24 and TRBJ2-5, with 10 bases matching TRBD2. Germline V gene sequence: CDR1 KGHTA, CDR2 FRNEEI. This CDR3 has 16 amino acids. V was pared by 1 base and J by 1 base, with 2 bases of the junction left unmatched. The CDR3 bases that were read are TGTGCCAGCAGTCTGTTACTGGGGGGGGACCAAGACACCCAGTAC. Its translation: CASSLLLGGDQDTQY. The entire CDR3 protein reads CASSLLLGGDQDTQYF.

With regard to this clone: The gene names here belong to mouse. The read terminates 1 residue before the CDR3 end, so the remaining end is supplied by the germline J gene. This chain uses TRBV13-2 with TRBJ2-7; D possibly corresponds to TRBD2 (6 bases). The germline V and J ends were trimmed by 5 bases and 0 bases, with 12 bases remaining between them. The CDR3 loop spans 14 amino acids. CDR1 is NNHNN, CDR2 SYGAGS, per germline (reference sequence). The sequenced part of the CDR3 DNA is TGTGCCAGCGGCGTTCTGGGGAGCTCCTATGAACAGTAC. Translation gives CASGVLGSSYEQY. The CDR3 as a whole reads CASGVLGSSYEQYF.

For this clone: Gene labels here are mouse ones. The observed sequence ends 1 residue before the CDR3 terminus, with the missing tail filled in from the germline J gene. The J gene is TRBJ1-4, the V gene TRBV12-1; weak D call: TRBD1 (5 bases). With 3 bases removed from V and 7 bases from J, the gap between germline ends came to 11 bases. CDR3 length: 13 amino acids. Germline CDR1 SGHSN, CDR2 HYEKVE. The DNA read from the CDR3 is TGTGCCAGCTCTGGCCCCGGGGCCGAAAGATTATTT. This sequence encodes CASSGPGAERLF. The full CDR3 sequence reads CASSGPGAERLFF. The full variable domain, completed using reference TRBV12-1 and TRBJ1-4, is DSGVVQSPRHIIKEKGGRSVLTCIPISGHSNVVWYQQTLGKELKFLIQHYEKVERDKGFLPSRFSVQQFDDYHSEMNMSALELEDSAMYFCASSGPGAERLFFGHGTKLSVL.

This clone was counted once. Gene names refer to mouse genes. The CDR3 is cut off 1 residue early in the read; its end comes from the germline J gene. The chain recombines TRBV13-1 with TRBJ2-7; tentative D call: TRBD2 (5 bases). CDR3 length: 12 amino acids. The germline V gene encodes CDR1 NSHNY and CDR2 SYGAGN. The ends were cut back, 6 bases at V and 0 bases at J, with 7 bases in the middle. CDR3 amino acids: CASIGDSYEQYF. The part of the CDR3 DNA that was read is TGTGCCAGCATTGGGGACTCCTATGAACAGTAC.

To note about this clone: Gene and germline names: mouse. The read comes to an end 1 residue before the CDR3 does, leaving the germline J gene to fill in the end. The chain combines TRBV13-2 with TRBJ2-5; no definite D call. Germline-derived CDR1 and CDR2 are NNHNN and SYGAGS (reference sequence). V was clipped by 1 base and J by 2 bases, with 5 bases between them. This CDR3 comprises 13 residues. CDR3 in amino acids: CASGDWVQDTQYF. The sequenced part of the CDR3 DNA is TGTGCCAGCGGTGATTGGGTCCAAGACACCCAGTAC.

Concerning this clone itself: Mouse gene names apply. The read falls 1 residue short of the CDR3 end, and the missing part is taken from the germline J gene. This chain links TRBV26 with TRBJ1-1; D unresolved. Germline CDR1 is KGHPV and CDR2 is FQNQEV (reference sequence). Trimming took 0 bases from V and 3 from J, leaving 5 bases between them. This CDR3 region has 13 residues. The CDR3 DNA, read in part, is TGTGCCAGCAGTCTGTCGGTCTACACAGAAGTCTTC. This encodes CASSLSVYTEVF. In full, the CDR3 reads CASSLSVYTEVFF.

As concerns this clone: Gene names refer to mouse genes. The read comes to an end 1 residue before the CDR3 does, leaving the germline J gene to fill in the end. The chain recombines TRBV12-1 with TRBJ2-1, with TRBD2 identical over 8 bases. Germline V gene data show CDR1 as SGHSN and CDR2 as HYEKVE. The V and J ends lost 0 bases and 8 bases, in that order; junction bases with no gene match: 2. The CDR3 is made up of 13 amino acids. The DNA read from the CDR3 is TGTGCCAGCTCTCTCCTGGGGGGCTCTGAGCAGTTC. The encoded protein is CASSLLGGSEQF. The CDR3, in full, reads CASSLLGGSEQFF.

By share of the sample, this clone is medium-sized. Mouse gene names apply. The read falls 1 residue short of the CDR3 end, and the missing part is taken from the germline J gene. This sequence joins TRBV2 and TRBJ1-3; 7 nucleotides match TRBD1. V was clipped by 4 bases and J by 1 base; unmatched bases: 1. Germline V gene lookup returns CDR1 LGHNA and CDR2 YSYQKL. There are 14 residues in the CDR3. The part of the CDR3 DNA that was read is TGTGCCAGCAGCCCGACAGGGTCTGGAAATACGCTCTAT. Encoded protein: CASSPTGSGNTLY. The entire CDR3 protein reads CASSPTGSGNTLYF.

Notes on this clone: Mouse names are used for the genes. The CDR3 end lies 1 residue beyond the end of the read and is filled in from the germline J gene. V is TRBV1 and J is TRBJ2-4; 7 bases fit TRBD2. The CDR3 loop spans 14 amino acids. Germline assignment: CDR1 NSQYPW and CDR2 LRSPGD (reference sequence). The V segment lost 4 bases and the J segment 0 bases; nucleotides outside the gene matches: 1. The sequenced CDR3 bases are TGCACCTGCAGTGGACTGGGAAGTCAAAACACCTTGTAC. Translating gives CTCSGLGSQNTLY. The entire CDR3 reads CTCSGLGSQNTLYF.

On this clone itself: Genes and germline come from the mouse. The missing CDR3 end, 1 residue past where the read stops, is filled in from the germline J gene. This chain uses TRBV23 with TRBJ2-7; the D call of TRBD1 is as the table states it, not checked on the DNA. The CDR3 runs 12 residues. Germline V gene lookup returns CDR1 KGHTA and CDR2 FQNQQP. This chain's CDR3 is CSSSQSRGEQYF. The CDR3 bases that were read are TGCTCCAGCAGTCAATCGAGAGGGGAACAGTAC.

In regard to this clone: Gene names denote mouse genes. The CDR3 goes on 1 residue after the read ends, and that part is filled in from the germline J gene. The V and J genes are TRBV14 and TRBJ2-7; 7 positions match TRBD2. J lost 0 bases, V lost 5 bases, and 8 bases had no gene match. This CDR3 spans 15 amino acids. From germline, CDR1 is SGHDT and CDR2 FRDEAV. The CDR3 bases that were read are TGTGCCAGCAGCCCCGACTGGGTTAGCTCCTATGAACAGTAC. Its protein is CASSPDWVSSYEQY. The complete CDR3 reads CASSPDWVSSYEQYF.

This clone was seen more than once but under ten times. Gene names and germline refer to mouse. CDR3 loop: CASSLDGGRTQYF. The part of the CDR3 DNA that was read is TGTGCAAGCAGCTTAGATGGGGGTCGGACCCAGTAC. The chain is built from TRBV16 and TRBJ2-5, with a possible D match to TRBD2 (6 bases). The DNA ends 1 residue before the CDR3 does, and the rest of the CDR3 is filled in from the germline J gene. V lost 0 bases to trimming and J lost 9 bases, with 10 bases between them. Germline CDR1 SGHSA, CDR2 FRNQAP. The CDR3 has 13 residues.